These T cell receptor beta chains were read from a single sample in a study of OX40 agonist ivuxolimab in advanced cancers. Produced via immunoSEQ multiplex PCR; TCRdb's table is partial and in-frame only. The data hold about 73,000 clones, with under 90% observed a single time. Specimen: CD4+ or CD8+ T cells sorted from blood, collected in a trial of the OX40 agonist ivuxolimab. All receptors derive from an adult with an advanced solid tumor such as melanoma, head and neck, liver or kidney cancer. Both conserved end residues are part of each CDR3. The order of the fields is D gene, J gene, CDR3 length, V gene, CDR3 protein. The D gene is left open where the match is weak.

NA TRBJ1-1 14 TRBV7-3 CASSLHLTGTEAFF
NA TRBJ2-3 15 TRBV7-9 CASSLWGTSTDTQYF
NA TRBJ2-3 15 TRBV5-1 CASSLQDGRTDTQYF
NA TRBJ1-2 14 TRBV28 CASSPRGGGIDYTF
NA TRBJ1-2 13 TRBV30 CAWSVVLNYGYTF
NA TRBJ2-7 15 TRBV23-1 CASSPVREGAYEQYF
NA TRBJ1-2 14 TRBV7-2 CASSLGQTSGGYTF
NA TRBJ2-3 16 TRBV4-2 CASMGPTGTRYDTQYF
TRBD1 TRBJ2-6 17 TRBV30 CAWSPGQYLSGANVLTF
NA TRBJ2-5 14 TRBV11-2 CASSSRDEQETQYF
NA TRBJ2-7 14 TRBV28 CASIPLSGDYEQYF
NA TRBJ2-2 13 TRBV27 CASKSENTGELFF
NA TRBJ2-2 15 TRBV11-2 CASSLGRREAGELFF
NA TRBJ1-1 13 TRBV18 CASSRTEGIEAFF
NA TRBJ2-2 15 TRBV11-2 CASSLDPGGYGELFF
NA TRBJ1-6 15 TRBV30 CAWSLLRGDNSPLHF
TRBD2 TRBJ2-3 17 TRBV7-2 CASSSGLAGARTDTQYF
NA TRBJ1-6 17 TRBV7-9 CASSLPPGASYNSPLHF
NA TRBJ2-3 17 TRBV11-2 CASSLLGLVGPTDTQYF
TRBD2 TRBJ2-3 16 TRBV7-9 CASSPTGTSPTDTQYF
TRBD1 TRBJ1-3 15 TRBV29-1 CSAQPGQGSGNTIYF
NA TRBJ1-1 20 TRBV2 CASLVGVWVREGPLNTEAFF